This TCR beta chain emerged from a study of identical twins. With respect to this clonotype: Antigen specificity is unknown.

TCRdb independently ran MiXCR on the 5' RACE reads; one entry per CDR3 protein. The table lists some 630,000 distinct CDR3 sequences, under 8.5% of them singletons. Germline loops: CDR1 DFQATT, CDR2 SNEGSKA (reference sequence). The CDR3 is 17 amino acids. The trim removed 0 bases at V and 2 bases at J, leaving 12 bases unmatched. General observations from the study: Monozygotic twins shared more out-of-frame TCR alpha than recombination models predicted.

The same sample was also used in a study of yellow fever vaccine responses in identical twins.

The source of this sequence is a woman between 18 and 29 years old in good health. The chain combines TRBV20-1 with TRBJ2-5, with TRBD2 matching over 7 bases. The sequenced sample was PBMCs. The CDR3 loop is CSARDGERETFQETQYF. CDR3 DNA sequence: TGCAGTGCTAGAGATGGTGAGCGGGAAACCTTTCAAGAGACCCAGTACTTC.